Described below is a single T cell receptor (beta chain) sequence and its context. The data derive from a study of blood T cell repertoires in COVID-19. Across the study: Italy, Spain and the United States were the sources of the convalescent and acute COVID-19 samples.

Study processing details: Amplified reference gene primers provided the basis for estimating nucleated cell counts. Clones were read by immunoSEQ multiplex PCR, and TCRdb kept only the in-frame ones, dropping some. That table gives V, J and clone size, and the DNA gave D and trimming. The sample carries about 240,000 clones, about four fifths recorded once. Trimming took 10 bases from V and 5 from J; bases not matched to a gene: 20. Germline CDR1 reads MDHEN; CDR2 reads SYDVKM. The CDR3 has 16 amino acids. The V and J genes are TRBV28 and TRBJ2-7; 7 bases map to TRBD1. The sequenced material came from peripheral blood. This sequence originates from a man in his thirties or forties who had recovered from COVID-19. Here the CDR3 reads CATHNLRGSGRNEQYV. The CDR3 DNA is TGTGCCACCCATAACCTCAGGGGGTCGGGTCGAAACGAGCAGTACGTC.